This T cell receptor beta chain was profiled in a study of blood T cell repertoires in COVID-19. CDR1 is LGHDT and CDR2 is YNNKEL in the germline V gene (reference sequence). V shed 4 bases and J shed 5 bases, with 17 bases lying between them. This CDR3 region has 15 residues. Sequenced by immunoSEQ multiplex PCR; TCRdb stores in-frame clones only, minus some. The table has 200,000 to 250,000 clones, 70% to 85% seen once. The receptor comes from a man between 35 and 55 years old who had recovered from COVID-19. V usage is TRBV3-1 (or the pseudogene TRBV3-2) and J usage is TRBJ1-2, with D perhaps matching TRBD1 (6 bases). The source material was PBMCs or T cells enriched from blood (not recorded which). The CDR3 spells CASSPDGGAGYGYTF. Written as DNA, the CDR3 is TGTGCCAGCAGCCCGGACGGGGGGGCTGGGTATGGCTACACCTTC.